The sequence of this T cell receptor beta chain was determined in a study of CD4+ T cells in melanoma. Broader study findings: Reportedly, melanoma neoantigen-specific CD4+ T cells showed varied differentiation states. CD8+ T cell, macrophage and B cell function reportedly correlated with neoantigen-specific CD4+ T cells.

Generated by immunoSEQ multiplex PCR, the TCRdb table keeps only in-frame clones and is missing some. The sample has about 13,000 clones, about 70% seen once. Trimming pared 6 bases from V and 12 bases from J, leaving 18 bases between. The CDR3 has 13 residues. CDR1 and CDR2 (germline): WNHNN, SYGVQD (reference sequence). For this clone: What it binds is unknown.

The V call is TRBV10-1, the J call TRBJ2-1; either TRBD1 or TRBD2 may fit D (5 bases each). Material: cells from a culture (not recorded whether cultured in vitro). The TCR originated in a human donor with melanoma. As DNA, the CDR3 is TGCGCCAGCAGGGGGGACGGTACTTCGGGGCAGTTCTTC. Translated, it gives CASRGDGTSGQFF.